The present T cell receptor beta chain was sequenced within a study of chemoradiotherapy in HPV16-positive cancers. Study-wide context: Candidate HPV-specific T-cell clones and common TCR motifs came from functional assays in a couple of HPV16-positive patients.

CDR3 size: 15 residues. The germline V and J ends were trimmed by 5 bases and 2 bases, with 15 bases remaining between them. In germline, CDR1 is SEHNR, CDR2 FQNEAQ (reference sequence). A note on this clone: No antigen is known for it.

Repertoires were generated with immunoSEQ multiplex PCR, while TCRdb's copy carries only in-frame clones and drops some. The sample shows approximately 1,000 clones, about four fifths of them seen only once. Findings and limits, study-wide: Candidate HPV-specific clones and E7-related TCR motifs grew in tumor during treatment. The functional HPV-specific definition rests on just a couple of HPV16-positive patients.

Over chemoradiotherapy, repertoires were sampled more than once. The sequence derives from a human donor with HPV-associated anogenital cancer. The starting material was tumor tissue, obtained from a patient who underwent chemoradiotherapy. J is TRBJ2-5 and V is TRBV7-9; D perhaps matches TRBD2 (5 bases). CDR3 bases: TGTGCCAGCAGCGTCCGGACTGTAGGTCAAGAGACCCAGTACTTC. It translates to CASSVRTVGQETQYF.